This is a list of T cell receptor beta chains from one sample in a study of identical twins. TCRdb fed the 5' RACE reads into MiXCR, producing one record per CDR3 protein. The table lists about 100,000 distinct CDR3 sequences, less than 6.5% of them singletons. The specimen was memory T cells sorted from blood. The source of these receptors is a woman aged 45 to 65 in good health. Each CDR3 is given with its conserved first and last residue. The D gene is left open where the match is weak. Some rows have no size entry. The others give once, few or many, or a class for an expanded clone.

DNA,CDR3,J,D,size,V
TGTGCCAGCAGCTCGGGACACACCTACGAGCAGTACTTC,CASSSGHTYEQYF,TRBJ2-7,-,many,TRBV7-9
TGCAGTGCCGCCCGGTGGGATTACAATGAGCAGTTCTTC,CSAARWDYNEQFF,TRBJ2-1,-,many,TRBV20-1
TGCAGCGTTAGACAGGGAGGGAGAGAGACCCAGTACTTC,CSVRQGGRETQYF,TRBJ2-5,-,many,TRBV29-1
TGTGCCAGCAGCCCTGCCGGCGGGGGGGCCAACGTCCTGACTTTC,CASSPAGGGANVLTF,TRBJ2-6,-,many,TRBV7-9
TGCAGTGCCCCCCAGGTGGGACTAGCGGAGTACGAGCAGTACTTC,CSAPQVGLAEYEQYF,TRBJ2-7,TRBD2,many,TRBV20-1
TGTGCCATCAGCCTCGACTCCTTTTCCTACAATGAGCAGTTCTTC,CAISLDSFSYNEQFF,TRBJ2-1,-,few,TRBV10-3
TGCAGTGCTAATAGCCCGGGGCTTGGGAACATTCAGTACTTC,CSANSPGLGNIQYF,TRBJ2-4,-,-,TRBV20-1
TGCAGTGCTAGAGACCGCCTAAGGACTAGCGGGACGGTAGATACGCAGTATTTT,CSARDRLRTSGTVDTQYF,TRBJ2-3,TRBD2,-,TRBV20-1
TGTGCCAGCAGCTTTGAGGGCTCCGGGGAGCTGTTTTTT,CASSFEGSGELFF,TRBJ2-2,-,many,TRBV7-8
TGCAGTGCTAGCCCAGGACAGGGGGGGTTGAACATTCAGTACTTC,CSASPGQGGLNIQYF,TRBJ2-4,TRBD1,many,TRBV20-1
TGTGCTAGTGGTTTGGGGGAGCCGAGGCCTGAAGCTTTCTTT,CASGLGEPRPEAFF,TRBJ1-1,-,-,TRBV12-5
TGTGCCAGCAGCTCCGCGTCAGGCTACACCGGGGAGCTGTTTTTT,CASSSASGYTGELFF,TRBJ2-2,-,many,TRBV3-1
TGTGCCAGCAGTGACCCCGGGCAGGGGGACAATTCACCCCTCCACTTT,CASSDPGQGDNSPLHF,TRBJ1-6,TRBD1,few,TRBV25-1